What follows is one T cell receptor (beta chain) and its context. Antigen specificity is unknown. The CDR3 loop spans 17 amino acids. Per the germline V gene, CDR1 is MNHEY and CDR2 is SVGAGI. V lost 8 bases and J lost 0, with 20 bases in between. This entry belongs to a study of breast tumors, draining lymph nodes, adjacent tissues. The study, taken as a whole, reports: Compared with lymph nodes, tumors were less diverse; compared with nontumor tissue, more.

One entry per CDR3 protein results from TCRdb running MiXCR on the multiplex PCR reads. The data contain some 200,000 distinct CDR3 sequences, 30% to 40% of them seen just once; the ten biggest clones take up 4.3%. Axillary draining lymph nodes of breast cancer patients supplied the node samples. The chain couples TRBV6-5 to TRBJ1-5; no reliable D call. The receptor was derived from a female donor with breast cancer. Some clones in this sample may be carry-over from other donors' samples. Sequenced input: axillary lymph node tissue. CDR3 DNA sequence: TGTGCCAGCGGTCGGCTCCCACCGAGAAATAGCAATCAGCCCCAGCATTTT. Its protein product is CASGRLPPRNSNQPQHF.